This is a list of T cell receptor beta chains from one sample in a study of T cell changes during pregnancy in multiple sclerosis. This table comes from immunoSEQ multiplex PCR, and its TCRdb copy is limited to in-frame clones, with some not included. The top ten hold roughly 1.6% of the sample, which has around 110,000 clones, about 90% seen once. This specimen was peripheral blood, taken before pregnancy. These receptors originate from a female donor with multiple sclerosis, enrolled in a pregnancy study. Both conserved end residues are part of each CDR3. A D gene is named only where the DNA matches it firmly. A row's size may be missing; if present it is once, few, many or a size class.

d_call: .; j_call: TRBJ1-2; clone_size: .; v_call: TRBV5-1; cdr3_nt: TGCGCCAGCATGGTAAGAGACAGCTATGGCTACACCTTC; cdr3_aa: CASMVRDSYGYTF
d_call: .; j_call: TRBJ1-6; clone_size: .; v_call: TRBV14; cdr3_nt: TGTGCCAGCAGCCGATCCGGGGAAGGGTGGACTCCACCCCTCCACTTT; cdr3_aa: CASSRSGEGWTPPLHF
d_call: .; j_call: TRBJ1-5; clone_size: .; v_call: TRBV2; cdr3_nt: TGTGCCAGCAGACAGGGAAATCAGCCCCAGCATTTT; cdr3_aa: CASRQGNQPQHF
d_call: .; j_call: TRBJ2-7; clone_size: .; v_call: TRBV15; cdr3_nt: TGTGCCACCAGCACCCGCCAGGACTCCTACGAGCAGTACTTC; cdr3_aa: CATSTRQDSYEQYF
d_call: .; j_call: TRBJ1-5; clone_size: few; v_call: TRBV4-1; cdr3_nt: TGCGCCAGCAGCCAAGAGGGAGGTTTTAGCAATCAGCCCCAGCATTTT; cdr3_aa: CASSQEGGFSNQPQHF
d_call: .; j_call: TRBJ1-1; clone_size: .; v_call: TRBV28; cdr3_nt: TGTGCCAGCAGTTTATCGGGGGTAGGGTACACTGAAGCTTTCTTT; cdr3_aa: CASSLSGVGYTEAFF
d_call: TRBD1; j_call: TRBJ1-2; clone_size: .; v_call: TRBV4-3; cdr3_nt: TGCGCCAGCAGCCAAGAAGGGCAGGGGGCGAGGGGCTACACCTTC; cdr3_aa: CASSQEGQGARGYTF
d_call: .; j_call: TRBJ1-5; clone_size: .; v_call: TRBV18; cdr3_nt: TGTGCCAGCTCACCATCGGCAGGGGGCAATCAGCCCCAGCATTTT; cdr3_aa: CASSPSAGGNQPQHF
d_call: .; j_call: TRBJ1-6; clone_size: once; v_call: TRBV19; cdr3_nt: TGTGCCAGTAACCTGGCAGAATATAATTCACCCCTCCACTTT; cdr3_aa: CASNLAEYNSPLHF
d_call: TRBD1; j_call: TRBJ1-1; clone_size: .; v_call: TRBV6-5; cdr3_nt: TGTGCCAGCCGGGACAGGGAGGGGAGCACTGAAGCTTTCTTT; cdr3_aa: CASRDREGSTEAFF
d_call: TRBD2; j_call: TRBJ2-1; clone_size: .; v_call: TRBV5-1; cdr3_nt: TGCGCCAGCAGCTTTGGGACTAGAGAAAATGAGCAGTTCTTC; cdr3_aa: CASSFGTRENEQFF
d_call: .; j_call: TRBJ2-7; clone_size: .; v_call: TRBV6-5; cdr3_nt: TGTGCCAGCAGTTCCCCGACACGCAACTACGAGCAGTACTTC; cdr3_aa: CASSSPTRNYEQYF
d_call: TRBD1; j_call: TRBJ1-1; clone_size: .; v_call: TRBV28; cdr3_nt: TGTGCCAGCAGTTTTTCTCCTTGGGACAGGGCACGGAACACTGAAGCTTTCTTT; cdr3_aa: CASSFSPWDRARNTEAFF
d_call: .; j_call: TRBJ2-2; clone_size: .; v_call: TRBV28; cdr3_nt: TGTGCCAGCAGTTTATGGGGGGCGAGCGGGGAGCTGTTTTTT; cdr3_aa: CASSLWGASGELFF
d_call: TRBD1; j_call: TRBJ2-1; clone_size: .; v_call: TRBV27; cdr3_nt: TGTGCCAGCAGTAATATTCGCCCGGACAGGGGAAAAGGGCAGTTCTTC; cdr3_aa: CASSNIRPDRGKGQFF
d_call: TRBD1; j_call: TRBJ1-6; clone_size: once; v_call: TRBV6-1; cdr3_nt: TGTGCCAGCAGCCGAGAGGGACAGGGAGACTCACCCCTCCACTTT; cdr3_aa: CASSREGQGDSPLHF
d_call: TRBD2; j_call: TRBJ2-5; clone_size: .; v_call: TRBV18; cdr3_nt: TGTGCCAGCTCACCCAAACTAGCGGGGTACCAAGAGACCCAGTACTTC; cdr3_aa: CASSPKLAGYQETQYF
d_call: .; j_call: TRBJ1-4; clone_size: .; v_call: TRBV27; cdr3_nt: TGTGCCAGCAGTTTTGAGCTGGTGGGCCCTGAAAAACTGTTTTTT; cdr3_aa: CASSFELVGPEKLFF
d_call: .; j_call: TRBJ1-3; clone_size: .; v_call: TRBV21-1; cdr3_nt: TGTGCCAGCAGCGCGGCAGCCCAATCCTCTGGAAACACCATATATTTT; cdr3_aa: CASSAAAQSSGNTIYF
d_call: .; j_call: TRBJ2-6; clone_size: .; v_call: TRBV4-1; cdr3_nt: TGCGCCAGCGGCTTCAGTTCTGGGGCCAACGTCCTGACTTTC; cdr3_aa: CASGFSSGANVLTF
d_call: TRBD2; j_call: TRBJ2-5; clone_size: .; v_call: TRBV7-3; cdr3_nt: TGTGCCAGCAGCCCGGGAGGGACTAGGGGAGAGACCCAGTACTTC; cdr3_aa: CASSPGGTRGETQYF
d_call: .; j_call: TRBJ2-7; clone_size: .; v_call: TRBV5-4; cdr3_nt: TGTGCCAGCAGCTCGCAAATAACATACGAGCAGTACTTC; cdr3_aa: CASSSQITYEQYF
d_call: .; j_call: TRBJ1-1; clone_size: .; v_call: TRBV28; cdr3_nt: TGTGCCACCAAATTCACAGGGAACACTGAAGCTTTCTTT; cdr3_aa: CATKFTGNTEAFF
d_call: TRBD2; j_call: TRBJ2-7; clone_size: .; v_call: TRBV11-2; cdr3_nt: TGTGCCAGCAGCTTAGGACTAGCGGGGGGCCGTAACGAGCAGTACTTC; cdr3_aa: CASSLGLAGGRNEQYF
d_call: .; j_call: TRBJ1-2; clone_size: .; v_call: TRBV4-1; cdr3_nt: TGCGCCAGCAGCCAAACAGCGGACAGCTTATATGGCTACACCTTC; cdr3_aa: CASSQTADSLYGYTF
d_call: .; j_call: TRBJ2-1; clone_size: few; v_call: TRBV20-1; cdr3_nt: TGCGTCACCGGGACTCACAATGAGCAGTTCTTC; cdr3_aa: CVTGTHNEQFF
d_call: TRBD1; j_call: TRBJ2-2; clone_size: .; v_call: TRBV19; cdr3_nt: TGTGCCAGTAGTTTGACAGGGTGGGCCGGGGAGCTGTTTTTT; cdr3_aa: CASSLTGWAGELFF
d_call: TRBD1; j_call: TRBJ2-7; clone_size: .; v_call: TRBV7-2; cdr3_nt: TGTGCCAGCAGCCCCGACAGGGGCTACGAGCAGTACTTC; cdr3_aa: CASSPDRGYEQYF
d_call: .; j_call: TRBJ2-5; clone_size: .; v_call: TRBV7-9; cdr3_nt: TGTGCCAGCAGCTTAGCTAGCGGCCAAGAGACCCAGTACTTC; cdr3_aa: CASSLASGQETQYF